This entry describes one T cell receptor beta chain. The target antigen is unknown. The entry originates in a study of T cell repertoires in cytomegalovirus infection. Study context: Epitope selection comprised recently identified HLA-C-restricted CMV epitopes and well-studied HLA-B-restricted CMV epitopes.

The CDR3 has 15 residues. Germline V lookup: CDR1 LNHDA, CDR2 SQIVND (reference sequence). Trimming pared 5 bases from V and 7 bases from J, leaving 20 bases between. MiXCR, run by TCRdb on the reads, gives a single entry per CDR3 protein. The data hold 310,000 or so distinct CDR3 sequences, with around a quarter observed a single time. Study outcomes and limitations: Dominating the ex vivo response were TCR beta clonotypes that were CMV-specific and HLA-C-restricted. People with CMV and the relevant HLA were identified by cumulative public TCR beta family frequency.

The gene calls are TRBV19 and TRBJ1-2; TRBD1 might be the D (5 bases). Sequenced material: cultured PBMCs, taken from culture after CMV antigen stimulation. The clonotype comes from a human donor in good health (CMV status not recorded). Some clones in this sample may be carry-over from other donors' samples. For the CDR3, the DNA is TGTGCCAGTAGTCTCACGGGACCGGGACGGGCTGGCTACACCTTC. Protein: CASSLTGPGRAGYTF.